What follows are 21 T cell receptor beta chains derived from one specimen sequenced in a study. Tregs were sorted as CD4+CD25+CD127-/low cells. The TRBV12-4/TRBJ1-2 clonotypes were amplified using barcode primers with ligated adaptors. TCRdb called the multiplex PCR reads again in MiXCR, with one record for every CDR3 protein. The sample holds roughly 1,200 distinct CDR3 sequences; 20% are singletons and the top ten take roughly 6.2%. The sequenced sample consisted of Tregs sorted from blood. The receptor set was obtained from a female donor with breast cancer.

This clonotype is medium-sized (0.01 to 0.1%). The chain uses TRBV12-3 or TRBV12-4 and TRBJ1-2, with 7 bases that match TRBD1. The CDR3 covers 15 residues. Germline trimming cut 4 bases from V and 4 bases from J; bases unmatched to any gene: 9. In DNA form, the CDR3 reads TGTGCCAGCAGTTCGGGACAGTTAGGGAGCTATGGCTACACCTTC. Protein sequence: CASSSGQLGSYGYTF.

V usage is TRBV12-3 or TRBV12-4 and J usage is TRBJ1-2; 7 bases fit TRBD1. J lost 10 bases, V lost 1 base, and 3 bases had no gene match. This CDR3 region has 12 residues. This chain's CDR3 is CASSLDRGDYTF. As DNA, the CDR3 is TGTGCCAGCAGTTTAGACAGGGGCGACTACACCTTC.

By share, this clonotype counts as medium-sized. The chain's CDR3 is CASSLDRGRGYTF. The CDR3 coding sequence is TGTGCCAGCAGTTTAGACAGGGGCCGGGGCTACACCTTC. The chain recombines TRBV12-3 or TRBV12-4 with TRBJ1-2; TRBD1 agrees at 7 bases. There are 13 residues in the CDR3. Trimming took 1 base from V and 8 from J; bases not matched to a gene: 4.

This clonotype is large (0.1 to 1%) within its sample. This chain connects TRBV12-3 or TRBV12-4 to TRBJ1-2; D is uncertain. The CDR3 covers 12 residues. V gave up 3 bases and J gave up 6 bases, with 8 bases separating them. CDR3 region: CASSFHIDGYTF. The CDR3 region has the DNA TGTGCCAGCAGTTTCCATATTGATGGCTACACCTTC.

By share, this clonotype ranks as medium-sized. This chain joins TRBV12-3 or TRBV12-4 and TRBJ1-2, with a possible D match to TRBD1 (6 bases). The CDR3 contains 15 residues. With 3 bases removed from V and 2 bases from J, the gap between germline ends came to 13 bases. Here the CDR3 DNA reads TGTGCCAGCAGTTTTACCCTGGACAGAAACTATGGCTACACCTTC. Translating gives CASSFTLDRNYGYTF.

In its sample, this clonotype was seen a few times. The rearrangement links TRBV12-3 or TRBV12-4 to TRBJ1-2; D unclear. The CDR3 runs 12 residues. V was shortened by 7 bases and J by 4 bases, with 10 bases between the two germline ends. The CDR3 loop is CASTGTSYGYTF. The CDR3 DNA sequence: TGTGCCAGCACCGGTACCAGCTATGGCTACACCTTC.

This clonotype was detected many times. The CDR3 DNA reads as TGTGCCAGCAGTTTCGGACACGCAGTTGGCTACACCTTC. Translated: CASSFGHAVGYTF. This chain joins TRBV12-3 or TRBV12-4 and TRBJ1-2; a weak D match, TRBD1 (5 bases). The CDR3 spans 13 residues. Trimming took 3 bases from V and 7 from J, leaving 12 bases between them.

By its share, this clonotype is large. This chain connects TRBV12-3 or TRBV12-4 to TRBJ1-2; tentatively, D is TRBD1 (6 bases). V shed 5 bases and J shed 3 bases, with 10 bases lying between them. This CDR3 contains 13 residues. Written as DNA, the CDR3 is TGTGCCAGCAGTCCACAGGGATACTATGGCTACACCTTC. Residues: CASSPQGYYGYTF.

V gene TRBV12-3 or TRBV12-4 combines with J gene TRBJ1-2; maybe TRBD1 (5 bases). The V gene lost 6 bases and the J gene lost 6 bases, with 11 bases spanning the gap. The length of the CDR3 is 12 residues. CDR3 DNA sequence: TGTGCCAGCAGGATTCAGGGCGATGGCTACACCTTC. It encodes CASRIQGDGYTF.

Relative to its sample, this clonotype is medium-sized. The chain combines TRBV12-3 or TRBV12-4 with TRBJ1-2; D unclear. The CDR3 runs 12 residues. The V end lost 4 bases, the J end lost 8 bases, and 11 bases lay between the germline ends. The CDR3 DNA follows: TGTGCCAGCAGTTCCGACTTGGTGGGCTACACCTTC. This encodes CASSSDLVGYTF.

Judged by abundance, this clonotype is medium-sized (0.01 to 0.1%). The chain links TRBV12-3 or TRBV12-4 to TRBJ1-2; D call uncertain. This CDR3 region has 12 residues. V dropped 4 bases and J dropped 6 bases, with 9 bases sitting between them. For the CDR3, the DNA is TGTGCCAGCAGTTCTCACTGGGATGGCTACACCTTC. Amino acids: CASSSHWDGYTF.

The CDR3 spells CASSSGTGDRYGYTF. The CDR3 DNA reads TGTGCCAGCAGTTCGGGTACAGGGGATCGGTATGGCTACACCTTC. The chain joins TRBV12-3 or TRBV12-4 to TRBJ1-2, with 7 bases aligning to TRBD1. Germline trimming cut 4 bases from V and 5 bases from J; bases unmatched to any gene: 10. The CDR3 length is 15 residues.

By proportion, this clonotype is large (0.1 to 1%). The chain uses TRBV12-3 or TRBV12-4 and TRBJ1-2; TRBD1 matches at 9 bases. The junction had 8 bases not matched to a gene; V was cut back by 5 bases and J by 4 bases. The CDR3 spans 15 residues. CDR3 nucleotide sequence: TGTGCCAGCAGTCCGGACAGGGGACAAAGCTATGGCTACACCTTC. Residues: CASSPDRGQSYGYTF.

This clonotype is categorized as medium-sized. The chain couples TRBV12-3 or TRBV12-4 to TRBJ1-2, with TRBD1 matching over 7 bases. V lost 8 bases and J lost 0; bases outside the gene matches: 9. The CDR3 totals 15 residues. As DNA, the CDR3 is TGTGCCAGCCTACCATCCGGGACAGCTAACTATGGCTACACCTTC. It specifies CASLPSGTANYGYTF.

J is TRBJ1-2 and V is TRBV12-3 or TRBV12-4; no clear D. Trimming took off 5 bases at V and 4 bases at J, with 8 bases between the two ends. This CDR3 comprises 12 residues. Here the CDR3 DNA reads TGTGCCAGCAGTCGAACGGTCTATGGCTACACCTTC. Protein sequence: CASSRTVYGYTF.

This clonotype appeared a few times. The chain uses TRBV12-3 or TRBV12-4 and TRBJ1-2; no firm D call. The CDR3 consists of 13 residues. Trimming pared 5 bases from V and 2 bases from J, leaving 9 bases between. CDR3 bases: TGTGCCAGCAGTCCTGGACTGAACTATGGCTACACCTTC. Translation: CASSPGLNYGYTF.

In this sample, this clonotype is medium-sized. V is TRBV12-3 or TRBV12-4 and J is TRBJ1-2; the D gene is possibly TRBD1 (5 bases). Trimming left V 5 bases short and J 6 bases short, with 13 bases between. The CDR3 contains 13 residues. This CDR3 is CASSPGLADGYTF. Written as DNA, the CDR3 is TGTGCCAGCAGTCCGGGACTAGCGGATGGCTACACCTTC.

In its sample, this clonotype ranks as medium-sized. The chain employs TRBV12-3 or TRBV12-4 and TRBJ1-2; D is perhaps TRBD1 (5 bases). Trimming shortened V by 2 bases and J by 4 bases, and 11 bases separated the two germline ends. The CDR3 loop spans 14 amino acids. Here the CDR3 reads CASSLMGPVYGYTF. The CDR3 nucleotides are TGTGCCAGCAGTTTAATGGGGCCCGTCTATGGCTACACCTTC.

This clonotype is large within its sample. Here the CDR3 reads CASRRTGDNGYTF. The CDR3 DNA sequence: TGTGCCAGCAGACGGACAGGGGACAACGGCTACACCTTC. The chain couples TRBV12-3 or TRBV12-4 to TRBJ1-2; 9 nucleotides align to TRBD1. Trimming removed 6 bases from V and 8 bases from J; junction bases left unmatched: 7. The CDR3 contains 13 residues.

This clonotype is classed as large. The V gene is TRBV12-3 or TRBV12-4, the J gene TRBJ1-2; D is uncertain. The CDR3 is 12 residues long. Trimming shortened V by 3 bases and J by 8 bases, and 10 bases separated the two germline ends. The CDR3: CASSLEATGYTF. The CDR3 bases are TGTGCCAGCAGTTTGGAAGCTACCGGCTACACCTTC.

Relative to its sample, this clonotype is large (0.1 to 1%). The CDR3 sequence is CASSQRLANYGYTF. The CDR3, as DNA: TGTGCCAGCAGTCAGAGATTAGCTAACTATGGCTACACCTTC. The V call is TRBV12-3 or TRBV12-4, the J call TRBJ1-2; D not resolved. V was cut by 5 bases and J by 0 bases, with 10 bases left in between. CDR3 length: 14 residues.